This T cell receptor beta chain appears in the sequencing data of a study of blood T cell repertoires in COVID-19. Study context: T cells, B-cell-depleted T cells, or PBMCs supplied cDNA or gDNA.

Libraries were prepared by immunoSEQ multiplex PCR; TCRdb keeps only in-frame clonotypes and omits some of them. The sample holds 220,000 or so clones, around 84% seen once. This CDR3 spans 21 amino acids. V was pared by 0 bases and J by 2 bases, with 17 bases of the junction left unmatched. Germline assignment: CDR1 LNHNV and CDR2 YYDKDF (reference sequence). Sequences were obtained from PBMCs or T cells enriched from blood (not recorded which). This receptor was taken from a woman aged 40 to 50 who had recovered from COVID-19. The chain carries TRBV15 and TRBJ1-2; 11 bases are a match to TRBD1. This CDR3 is CATSRDRTGTGGRELNYGYTF. CDR3 nucleotides: TGTGCCACCAGCAGAGATCGAACCGGGACAGGGGGACGAGAATTGAACTATGGCTACACCTTC. The whole variable domain, filled in from reference TRBV15 and TRBJ1-2, reads DAMVIQNPRYQVTQFGKPVTLSCSQTLNHNVMYWYQQKSSQAPKLLFHYYDKDFNNEADTPDNFQSRRPNTSFCFLDIRSPGLGDTAMYLCATSRDRTGTGGRELNYGYTFGSGTRLTVV.